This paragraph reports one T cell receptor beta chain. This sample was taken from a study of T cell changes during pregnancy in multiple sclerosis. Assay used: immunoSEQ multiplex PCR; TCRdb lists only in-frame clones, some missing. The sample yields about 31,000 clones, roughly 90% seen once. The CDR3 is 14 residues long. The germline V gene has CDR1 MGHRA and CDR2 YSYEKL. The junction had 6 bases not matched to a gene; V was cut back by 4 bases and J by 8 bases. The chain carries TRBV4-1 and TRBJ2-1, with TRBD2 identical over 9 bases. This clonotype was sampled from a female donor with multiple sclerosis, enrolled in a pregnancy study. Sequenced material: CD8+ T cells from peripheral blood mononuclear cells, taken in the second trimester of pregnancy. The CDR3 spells CASSLTGTSYEQFF. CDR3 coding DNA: TGCGCCAGCAGCCTAACCGGGACTAGCTATGAGCAGTTCTTC.